Below are 27 T cell receptor beta chains sequenced from a single sample in a study of T cells in Graves' hyperthyroidism and ophthalmopathy. The source material, RNA transcripts, was used to amplify TCR beta CDR3 regions. During a first-round RT-PCR of the TCR CDR3, the HTBI primer set was used. TCRdb recomputed calls from the multiplex PCR reads with MiXCR, one row per CDR3 protein. The data show 600,000 to 850,000 distinct CDR3 sequences, around 20% seen once. The source material was blood. All receptors derive from a woman aged 45-65 years with Graves' hyperthyroidism that later progressed to Graves' ophthalmopathy.

This clonotype was detected only a few times. The chain recombines TRBV20-1 with TRBJ2-3; 10 bases map to TRBD1. CDR1 DFQATT and CDR2 SNEGSKA come from the germline V gene (reference sequence). Trimming removed 4 bases from V and 4 bases from J; junction bases left unmatched: 8. The length of the CDR3 is 15 residues. The CDR3 DNA is TGCAGTGCTAATAGACAGGGGGCTTTCCCAGATACGCAGTATTTT. Translating it yields CSANRQGAFPDTQYF.

This clonotype was seen only a few times. This rearrangement joins TRBV14 to TRBJ1-4; D uncertain. Germline V CDR1 and CDR2: SGHDN, FVKESK. V was clipped by 3 bases and J by 6 bases, with 5 bases between them. This CDR3 is 12 amino acids long. This CDR3 reads CASSHWDEKLFF. CDR3 sequence (DNA): TGTGCCAGCAGCCATTGGGATGAAAAACTGTTTTTT.

This clonotype was counted ten times or more. The chain employs TRBV2 and TRBJ2-5, with a tentative D call TRBD2 (6 bases). CDR3 length: 18 residues. Germline V CDR1 and CDR2: SNHLY, FYNNEI. Trimming took 7 bases from V and 5 from J, leaving 29 bases between them. CDR3 sequence reads: CASTRFPGLRLGDETQYF. CDR3 in DNA: TGTGCCAGCACGCGATTTCCGGGACTGCGATTGGGGGACGAGACCCAGTACTTC.

This clonotype occurred a few times. The J gene is TRBJ2-2, the V gene TRBV5-4, with TRBD2 identical over 11 bases. The J segment lost 0 bases and the V segment lost 4 bases, leaving 5 bases of the junction unmatched. The CDR3 totals 17 residues. Per the germline V gene, CDR1 is SGHNT and CDR2 is YYREEE (reference sequence). CDR3 coding DNA: TGTGCCAGCAGCCCGGGGACTAGCGGAGCGAACACCGGGGAGCTGTTTTTT. It yields the protein CASSPGTSGANTGELFF. The full variable domain, rest sourced from reference TRBV5-4 and TRBJ2-2, is ETGVTQSPTHLIKTRGQQVTLRCSSQSGHNTVSWYQQALGQGPQFIFQYYREEENGRGNFPPRFSGLQFPNYSSELNVNALELDDSALYLCASSPGTSGANTGELFFGEGSRLTVL.

Only a few counts were recorded for this clonotype. This rearrangement joins TRBV5-1 to TRBJ2-4; D may be TRBD2 (6 bases). The CDR3 is made up of 13 amino acids. The V and J ends lost 4 bases and 7 bases respectively, with 12 bases between them. The germline V gene has CDR1 SGHRS and CDR2 YFSETQ. Here the CDR3 reads CASSPQEGNIQYF. In DNA, the CDR3 is TGCGCCAGCAGCCCACAGGAGGGTAACATTCAGTACTTC.

This clonotype was found many times. The chain links TRBV7-9 to TRBJ1-3, with TRBD1 matching over 7 bases. CDR1 SEHNR and CDR2 FQNEAQ come from the germline V gene (reference sequence). This CDR3 has 14 amino acids. J gave up 7 bases and V 7 bases, and 10 bases lay outside the gene matches. The CDR3, as DNA: TGTGCCAGCACCTCCGACAGGGCCAGGAACACCATATATTTT. Translation gives CASTSDRARNTIYF.

V is TRBV20-1 and J is TRBJ2-5, with TRBD2 matching 9 bases. V shed 0 bases and J 9 bases; nucleotides not matched to a gene: 11. The CDR3 consists of 15 residues. Germline assignment: CDR1 DFQATT and CDR2 SNEGSKA (reference sequence). CDR3 sequence: CSARDLSGGQKAQYF. The DNA for the CDR3 is TGCAGTGCTAGAGATCTGAGCGGGGGGCAAAAGGCCCAGTACTTC.

There are many counts of this clonotype. The CDR3 loop reads CASSFGLRGGEQYF. The CDR3 DNA reads as TGTGCCAGCAGTTTTGGACTAAGGGGTGGGGAGCAGTACTTC. The rearrangement uses TRBV12-3 or TRBV12-4 and TRBJ2-7; perhaps TRBD2 as D (6 bases). The CDR3 length is 14 residues. V was shortened by 3 bases and J by 7 bases, with 16 bases between the two germline ends.

This clonotype was observed a handful of times. The rearrangement links TRBV5-1 to TRBJ2-6, with no clear D. CDR1 is SGHRS and CDR2 is YFSETQ in the germline V gene. Trimming cost V 4 bases and J 1 base, with 9 bases left between them. The CDR3 runs 15 residues. The CDR3 region is CASSPRLSGANVLTF. As DNA, the CDR3 is TGCGCCAGCAGCCCTCGCTTATCTGGGGCCAACGTCCTGACTTTC.

At least ten counts were recorded for this clonotype. The chain uses TRBV20-1 and TRBJ2-5; D unresolved. CDR1 is DFQATT, CDR2 SNEGSKA, per germline (reference sequence). The ends were cut back, 3 bases at V and 4 bases at J, with 21 bases in the middle. The CDR3 extends over 16 amino acids. CDR3 sequence (DNA): TGCAGTGCTAGTAGGCAGGCAACCATGGGCGGAGAGACCCAGTACTTC. Translation gives CSASRQATMGGETQYF.

V and J are TRBV2 and TRBJ2-5, with TRBD2 matching over 11 bases. Germline loops: CDR1 SNHLY, CDR2 FYNNEI. This CDR3 contains 19 residues. Germline trimming cut 6 bases from V and 1 base from J; bases unmatched to any gene: 16. The CDR3 DNA sequence: TGTGCCAGCAGCGACCTTTCTAGCGGGGGGACCCCATCCCAAGAGACCCAGTACTTC. Protein: CASSDLSSGGTPSQETQYF.

This clonotype was seen at least ten times. The chain is built from TRBV7-2 and TRBJ2-7, with no clear D. V dropped 1 base and J dropped 2 bases, with 9 bases sitting between them. The germline CDR1 and CDR2 sequences are SGHTA and FQGNSA. This CDR3 has 14 amino acids. CDR3 sequence: CASSLDESTYEQYF. The CDR3 DNA is TGTGCCAGCAGCTTAGACGAGAGTACCTACGAGCAGTACTTC.

This clonotype was counted only a few times. The V and J genes are TRBV29-1 and TRBJ1-4; no definite D call. The CDR3 extends over 15 amino acids. V lost 0 bases and J 7 bases, leaving 15 bases between the germline ends. CDR1 and CDR2 from the germline V gene are SQVTM and ANQGSEA. The CDR3 DNA reads as TGCAGCGTTGAAGATATGGGAGTAGGTGGTGAAAAACTGTTTTTT. Translating it yields CSVEDMGVGGEKLFF.

The rearrangement joins TRBV19 to TRBJ1-6, with 8 bases lining up with TRBD1. The CDR3 has 15 residues. Unmatched junction bases numbered 1, after V lost 2 bases and J lost 4 bases. From germline, CDR1 is LNHDA and CDR2 SQIVND (reference sequence). The CDR3 sequence is CASSITGGYNSPLHF. CDR3 bases: TGTGCCAGTAGTATAACAGGGGGGTATAATTCACCCCTCCACTTT.

This clonotype was picked up many times. The chain links TRBV7-3 to TRBJ2-3; D may be TRBD2 (6 bases). Trimming pared 4 bases from V and 3 bases from J, leaving 23 bases between. There are 18 residues in the CDR3. From germline, CDR1 is SGHTA and CDR2 FQGTGA. The DNA for the CDR3 is TGTGCCAGCAGCTCAATGGGAAATAGCGGCTTTGGGACAGATACGCAGTATTTT. Its protein product is CASSSMGNSGFGTDTQYF.

The chain uses TRBV7-9 and TRBJ1-1, with 8 nucleotides matching TRBD1. V shed 5 bases and J 4 bases; nucleotides not matched to a gene: 12. Per germline, CDR1 SEHNR and CDR2 FQNEAQ (reference sequence). The CDR3 is made up of 16 amino acids. The CDR3 loop is CASSEGTGDSGTEAFF. DNA of the CDR3: TGTGCCAGCAGCGAAGGGACAGGCGACTCGGGCACTGAAGCTTTCTTT.

V gene TRBV20-1 combines with J gene TRBJ1-2; 7 bases fit TRBD1. With 5 bases clipped from V and 6 bases from J, the junction kept 3 bases outside the gene matches. CDR1 is DFQATT, CDR2 SNEGSKA, per germline (reference sequence). The CDR3 is made up of 11 amino acids. The CDR3 spells CSAADRDGYTF. The CDR3 region has the DNA TGCAGTGCTGCTGACAGGGATGGCTACACCTTC.

This clonotype occurred many times. The chain couples TRBV20-1 to TRBJ2-3, with a weak D call TRBD1 (6 bases). Germline V gene data show CDR1 as DFQATT and CDR2 as SNEGSKA (reference sequence). The CDR3 consists of 13 residues. Trimming took 3 bases from V and 3 from J, leaving 10 bases between them. The chain's CDR3 is CSARWTVTDTQYF. The CDR3 nucleotides are TGCAGTGCTAGGTGGACAGTGACAGATACGCAGTATTTT.

This clonotype came up once. This chain connects TRBV25-1 to TRBJ2-5, with a weak D call TRBD1 (6 bases). Trimming removed 11 bases at V and 1 base at J, with 17 bases between. The CDR3 contains 14 residues. CDR1 MGHDK and CDR2 SYGVNS come from the germline V gene. CDR3 in amino acids: CAAARTALQETQYF. In nucleotides, the CDR3 is TGTGCCGCGGCCAGGACAGCTCTCCAAGAGACCCAGTACTTC.

This clonotype was detected only a few times. The J gene is TRBJ2-5, the V gene TRBV6-1; D uncertain. V was pared by 5 bases and J by 10 bases, with 14 bases between. CDR1 and CDR2 (germline): MNHNS, SASEGT. This CDR3 contains 12 residues. DNA for the CDR3: TGTGCCAGCAGTCCCCCCTTGGGCGGCCAGTACTTC. It translates to CASSPPLGGQYF.

This clonotype was seen more than once but under ten times. This could be a read error, since a much larger clone is one nucleotide away. The J gene is TRBJ1-6, the V gene TRBV2; D is uncertain. V lost 7 bases, J lost 9 bases, and 19 bases lay in between. The germline V gene encodes CDR1 SNHLY and CDR2 FYNNEI. This CDR3 comprises 15 residues. CDR3: CASNLRAGLGSPLHF. In DNA form, the CDR3 reads TGTGCCAGCAACCTGAGGGCTGGGCTGGGTTCACCCCTCCACTTT.

This clonotype was recorded many times. This chain connects TRBV5-1 to TRBJ1-5, with 9 bases fitting TRBD1. The length of the CDR3 is 17 residues. After removal of 3 bases from V and 6 bases from J, the junction contained 13 bases not matched to a gene. Per the germline V gene, CDR1 is SGHRS and CDR2 is YFSETQ. The CDR3 loop is CASSWGTGTGRPQPQHF. CDR3 sequence (DNA): TGCGCCAGCAGCTGGGGAACCGGGACAGGGCGTCCTCAGCCCCAGCATTTT.

This clonotype was observed a handful of times. The chain couples TRBV2 to TRBJ2-7; 10 positions agree with TRBD1. CDR1 and CDR2 from the germline V gene are SNHLY and FYNNEI. After removal of 3 bases from V and 1 base from J, the junction contained 9 bases not matched to a gene. The CDR3 is 17 residues long. The CDR3 region is CASSDPRDRGESYEQYF. The CDR3 DNA reads as TGTGCCAGCAGTGATCCCCGGGACAGGGGTGAGTCCTACGAGCAGTACTTC. Supplemented by reference TRBV2 and TRBJ2-7, the full variable domain reads EPEVTQTPSHQVTQMGQEVILRCVPISNHLYFYWYRQILGQKVEFLVSFYNNEISEKSEIFDDQFSVERPDGSNFTLKIRSTKLEDSAMYFCASSDPRDRGESYEQYFGPGTRLTVT.

At least ten counts were recorded for this clonotype. J is TRBJ2-5 and V is TRBV3-1, with 7 bases identical to TRBD1. With V trimmed by 0 bases and J by 5 bases, 9 bases remained unmatched. The CDR3 runs to 16 residues. The germline V gene has CDR1 LGHDT and CDR2 YNNKEL (reference sequence). CDR3 region: CASSQDLGRGTETQYF. The CDR3 DNA sequence: TGTGCCAGCAGCCAAGATTTGGGCAGGGGGACGGAGACCCAGTACTTC.

This clonotype showed up just a few times. This rearrangement joins TRBV6-1 to TRBJ2-2, with 10 bases identical to TRBD2. The CDR3 runs 16 residues. V lost 6 bases to trimming and J lost 6 bases; unmatched junction nucleotides: 10. Germline loops: CDR1 MNHNS, CDR2 SASEGT. CDR3 sequence (DNA): TGTGCCAGCAGGCGACTAGCGGGCTCGATGGCCGGGGAGCTGTTTTTT. This sequence encodes CASRRLAGSMAGELFF.

This clonotype came up many times. The genes are TRBV7-3 and TRBJ1-1; a weak D match, TRBD1 (5 bases). The CDR3 totals 15 residues. Germline V lookup: CDR1 SGHTA, CDR2 FQGTGA. Trimming left V 4 bases short and J 3 bases short, with 15 bases between. The CDR3 here is CASSSRTGGDTEAFF. CDR3 bases: TGTGCCAGCAGCTCACGGACCGGGGGGGACACTGAAGCTTTCTTT.

This chain connects TRBV6-1 to TRBJ2-7; D remains ambiguous. CDR1 and CDR2 from the germline V gene are MNHNS and SASEGT. Trimming shortened V by 3 bases and J by 5 bases, and 11 bases separated the two germline ends. The CDR3 sequence is 13 residues long. CDR3 in DNA: TGTGCCAGCAGTGACAAGGGTACCAACGAGCAGTACTTC. Protein product: CASSDKGTNEQYF.